These T cell receptor beta chains were read from a single sample in a study of Graves' ophthalmopathy and Graves' hyperthyroidism. One entry per CDR3 protein, called by TCRdb with MiXCR from the multiplex PCR reads. This repertoire shows 500,000 to 700,000 distinct CDR3 sequences, 22% found once; its top ten account for around 6.9%. The sample taken for sequencing was peripheral blood. The receptors come from a woman aged 18-30 years with stable Graves' hyperthyroidism. Some clones in this sample may be carry-over from other donors' samples. Each CDR3 is given with its conserved first and last residue. Each record gives: J gene, clone size, V gene, D gene, CDR3 protein, CDR3 DNA. The D gene is left open where the match is weak. Clone sizes are given selectively: once, few, many, or a class where the clone is expanded.

TRBJ2-5	many	TRBV7-6	TRBD1	CASSLGTGLGETQYF	TGTGCCAGCAGCTTAGGGACAGGGTTGGGTGAGACCCAGTACTTC
TRBJ2-5	many	TRBV6-5	.	CASSTSTGGETQYF	.
TRBJ1-2	.	TRBV12-3/TRBV12-4	.	CASSNRGANYGYTF	TGTGCCAGCAGCAACCGGGGGGCCAACTATGGCTACACCTTC
TRBJ1-5	.	TRBV6-1	.	CASSENPGAGNQPQHF	TGTGCCAGCAGTGAAAATCCCGGGGCTGGGAATCAGCCCCAGCATTTT
TRBJ2-7	many	TRBV6-1	TRBD1	CASSVGGQVVQYF	TGTGCCAGCAGTGTTGGGGGACAGGTCGTGCAGTACTTC
TRBJ1-6	many	TRBV27	TRBD1	CASRSLGQGESPLHF	TGTGCCAGCCGATCCCTCGGACAGGGGGAATCACCCCTCCACTTT
TRBJ2-7	.	TRBV10-3	TRBD1	CAISEWDSEQYF	TGTGCCATCAGTGAGTGGGACAGCGAGCAGTACTTC
TRBJ1-1	many	TRBV6-1	.	CASKGTRGNTEAFF	TGTGCCAGCAAGGGGACAAGAGGGAACACTGAAGCTTTCTTT
TRBJ2-7	many	TRBV27	TRBD1	CASRPTGTIRGYEQYF	TGTGCCAGCAGACCGACAGGGACGATAAGGGGATACGAGCAGTACTTC
TRBJ2-5	many	TRBV11-1	TRBD1	CASSPGTGGYETQYF	TGTGCCAGCAGCCCAGGGACAGGGGGCTATGAGACCCAGTACTTC
TRBJ1-3	once	TRBV19	.	CASSMGVTASGNTIYF	TGTGCCAGTAGTATGGGTGTCACCGCCTCTGGAAACACCATATATTTT
TRBJ2-7	.	TRBV7-3	TRBD1	CASSLNGDRMDEQYF	TGTGCCAGCAGCTTAAATGGGGACAGAATGGACGAGCAGTACTTC
TRBJ1-2	many	TRBV12-3/TRBV12-4	.	CASRDSRRGYGYTF	TGTGCCAGCAGAGACAGCCGACGTGGCTATGGCTACACCTTC
TRBJ1-1	many	TRBV7-3	.	CASSFSGGLGEAFF	TGTGCCAGCAGCTTTTCGGGGGGCTTAGGCGAAGCTTTCTTT
TRBJ2-7	.	TRBV6-1	TRBD1	CASSVRDSTYEQYF	TGTGCCAGCAGTGTCCGGGACAGCACCTACGAGCAGTACTTC
TRBJ2-7	.	TRBV20-1	TRBD1	CSARRQGREYEQYF	TGCAGTGCTAGACGACAGGGTAGGGAATACGAGCAGTACTTC
TRBJ2-7	few	TRBV6-2/TRBV6-3	.	CASSYPLGGTPYEQYF	TGTGCCAGCAGTTACCCCCTCGGAGGGACCCCCTACGAGCAGTACTTC
TRBJ2-7	.	TRBV27	TRBD2	CASSPIAGRLEQYF	TGTGCCAGCAGTCCAATAGCGGGGAGGCTCGAGCAGTACTTC
TRBJ1-1	many	TRBV6-5	TRBD1	CASNTWDRAFF	TGTGCCAGCAATACCTGGGACAGAGCTTTCTTT
TRBJ2-2	few	TRBV10-1	.	CASSEAGGNGELFF	TGCGCCAGCAGTGAGGCCGGGGGCAACGGGGAGCTGTTTTTT
TRBJ2-5	many	TRBV7-9	TRBD2	CASSPHGGRTSSAQYF	TGTGCCAGCAGCCCCCACGGGGGGAGGACTAGCTCGGCCCAGTACTTC
TRBJ1-2	many	TRBV6-1	.	CASSDPAGTYGYTF	TGTGCCAGCAGTGACCCAGCCGGGACCTATGGCTACACCTTC
TRBJ1-6	many	TRBV27	.	CASSASSERALPPLHF	TGTGCCAGCAGTGCCTCATCTGAGAGGGCTCTTCCACCCCTCCACTTT
TRBJ1-2	many	TRBV29-1	.	CSPTPGYTF	TGCAGCCCGACCCCCGGCTACACCTTC
TRBJ2-7	many	TRBV15	.	CATSRERDRSYEQYF	TGTGCCACCAGCAGAGAGAGGGACCGATCCTACGAGCAGTACTTC
TRBJ1-1	.	TRBV11-1	.	CASSLGSGGPSRTEAFF	TGTGCCAGCAGCTTAGGGTCGGGAGGGCCCTCGAGAACTGAAGCTTTCTTT
TRBJ2-7	many	TRBV20-1	TRBD1	CSARGPDRNYEQYF	TGCAGTGCTAGGGGGCCGGACAGGAACTACGAGCAGTACTTC
TRBJ1-1	many	TRBV13	.	CASEVRVRTEAFF	TGTGCCAGCGAGGTGCGGGTTCGAACTGAAGCTTTCTTT
TRBJ2-5	many	TRBV5-1	.	CASSLGRAGETQYF	TGCGCCAGCAGCTTGGGCAGGGCTGGAGAGACCCAGTACTTC
TRBJ1-2	.	TRBV12-3/TRBV12-4	.	CASSTGTYYGYTF	TGTGCCAGCAGTACCGGGACCTACTATGGCTACACCTTC
TRBJ1-1	many	TRBV4-2	TRBD1	CASSPLSGQGINTEAFF	TGTGCCAGCAGCCCGCTATCAGGACAGGGCATTAACACTGAAGCTTTCTTT
TRBJ1-2	.	TRBV6-1	TRBD1	CASSIYRGADYGYTF	TGTGCCAGCAGCATCTACAGGGGTGCGGACTATGGCTACACCTTC
TRBJ1-3	many	TRBV19	.	CASSIGDGSGNTIYF	TGTGCCAGTAGTATTGGGGACGGGTCTGGAAACACCATATATTTT
TRBJ1-1	.	TRBV6-2/TRBV6-3	.	CASRAGLTNTEAFF	TGTGCCAGCAGAGCAGGTCTCACGAACACTGAAGCTTTCTTT
TRBJ1-5	.	TRBV6-1	.	CASTEDMSNQPQHF	TGTGCCAGCACCGAGGACATGAGCAATCAGCCTCAGCATTTT
TRBJ1-6	.	TRBV7-3	.	CASSLSNSYNSPLHF	TGTGCCAGCAGCTTAAGTAACTCCTATAATTCACCCCTCCACTTT
TRBJ1-2	once	TRBV20-1	TRBD1	CSARGDRVNYGYTF	TGCAGTGCTAGAGGAGACAGGGTTAACTATGGCTACACCTTC
TRBJ2-2	many	TRBV12-3/TRBV12-4	.	CASSPRRGELFF	TGTGCCAGCAGTCCCCGAAGGGGGGAGCTGTTTTTT
TRBJ1-3	.	TRBV5-1	.	CASRAGPGNTIYF	TGCGCCAGCCGGGCAGGGCCTGGAAACACCATATATTTT
TRBJ1-2	once	TRBV12-3/TRBV12-4	TRBD1	CASSLGGTGGSGYTF	TGTGCCAGCAGTTTAGGTGGGACAGGGGGTTCGGGCTACACCTTC
TRBJ2-5	.	TRBV12-3/TRBV12-4	.	CASSLARGREERETQYF	TGTGCCAGCAGTTTAGCGCGAGGCAGGGAGGAGAGAGAGACCCAGTACTTC
TRBJ2-3	.	TRBV3-1	.	CASSLWASPDTQYF	TGTGCCAGCAGCCTGTGGGCCAGCCCAGATACGCAGTATTTT
TRBJ2-5	many	TRBV11-2	.	CASSSRAPGETQYF	TGTGCCAGCAGCTCCAGGGCCCCAGGGGAGACCCAGTACTTC
TRBJ2-5	many	TRBV11-2	TRBD2	CASSLGLAGGWAETQYF	TGTGCCAGCAGCTTAGGTCTAGCGGGAGGTTGGGCAGAGACCCAGTACTTC
TRBJ2-7	.	TRBV12-3/TRBV12-4	TRBD1	CASSEQGAKTYEQYF	TGTGCCAGCAGTGAACAGGGGGCGAAAACCTACGAGCAGTACTTC
TRBJ2-7	many	TRBV27	TRBD2	CASSLYSGAGYEQYF	TGTGCCAGCAGTTTATACAGCGGGGCTGGGTACGAGCAGTACTTC
TRBJ2-2	few	TRBV7-3	TRBD1	CASSLGHRQGSGELFF	TGTGCCAGCAGCTTAGGGCACAGACAGGGCTCCGGGGAGCTGTTTTTT
TRBJ1-6	.	TRBV30	.	CAWERTYNSPLHF	TGTGCCTGGGAGCGAACCTATAATTCACCCCTCCACTTT
TRBJ1-5	many	TRBV9	.	CASNNRSFDQPQHF	TGTGCCAGCAACAACAGGAGTTTTGATCAGCCCCAGCATTTT
TRBJ2-7	.	TRBV27	TRBD1	CASSPTRDRTYEQYF	TGTGCCAGCAGTCCAACCCGGGACAGGACCTACGAGCAGTACTTC